The clone carrying this T cell receptor (beta chain) came up many times. From the multiplex PCR reads, TCRdb called clonotypes with MiXCR, one entry per CDR3 protein. Altogether 90,000 to 120,000 distinct CDR3 sequences are present, 20% to 25% being singletons, with the ten largest covering 1% to 1.5%. The entry originates in a study of breast tumors, draining lymph nodes, adjacent tissues. V was clipped by 0 bases and J by 0 bases; unmatched bases: 5. The germline CDR1 and CDR2 sequences are ENHRY and SYGVKD. CDR3 length: 18 residues. Axillary draining lymph nodes of breast cancer patients supplied the node samples.

The chain employs TRBV10-3 and TRBJ2-3; TRBD2 aligns across 11 bases. The source is a female donor with breast cancer. Some clones in this sample may be carry-over from other donors' samples. The specimen sequenced was axillary lymph node tissue. CDR3 region: CAISESGGTSGSTDTQYF. DNA for the CDR3: TGTGCCATCAGTGAGTCAGGCGGGACTAGCGGAAGCACAGATACGCAGTATTTT.